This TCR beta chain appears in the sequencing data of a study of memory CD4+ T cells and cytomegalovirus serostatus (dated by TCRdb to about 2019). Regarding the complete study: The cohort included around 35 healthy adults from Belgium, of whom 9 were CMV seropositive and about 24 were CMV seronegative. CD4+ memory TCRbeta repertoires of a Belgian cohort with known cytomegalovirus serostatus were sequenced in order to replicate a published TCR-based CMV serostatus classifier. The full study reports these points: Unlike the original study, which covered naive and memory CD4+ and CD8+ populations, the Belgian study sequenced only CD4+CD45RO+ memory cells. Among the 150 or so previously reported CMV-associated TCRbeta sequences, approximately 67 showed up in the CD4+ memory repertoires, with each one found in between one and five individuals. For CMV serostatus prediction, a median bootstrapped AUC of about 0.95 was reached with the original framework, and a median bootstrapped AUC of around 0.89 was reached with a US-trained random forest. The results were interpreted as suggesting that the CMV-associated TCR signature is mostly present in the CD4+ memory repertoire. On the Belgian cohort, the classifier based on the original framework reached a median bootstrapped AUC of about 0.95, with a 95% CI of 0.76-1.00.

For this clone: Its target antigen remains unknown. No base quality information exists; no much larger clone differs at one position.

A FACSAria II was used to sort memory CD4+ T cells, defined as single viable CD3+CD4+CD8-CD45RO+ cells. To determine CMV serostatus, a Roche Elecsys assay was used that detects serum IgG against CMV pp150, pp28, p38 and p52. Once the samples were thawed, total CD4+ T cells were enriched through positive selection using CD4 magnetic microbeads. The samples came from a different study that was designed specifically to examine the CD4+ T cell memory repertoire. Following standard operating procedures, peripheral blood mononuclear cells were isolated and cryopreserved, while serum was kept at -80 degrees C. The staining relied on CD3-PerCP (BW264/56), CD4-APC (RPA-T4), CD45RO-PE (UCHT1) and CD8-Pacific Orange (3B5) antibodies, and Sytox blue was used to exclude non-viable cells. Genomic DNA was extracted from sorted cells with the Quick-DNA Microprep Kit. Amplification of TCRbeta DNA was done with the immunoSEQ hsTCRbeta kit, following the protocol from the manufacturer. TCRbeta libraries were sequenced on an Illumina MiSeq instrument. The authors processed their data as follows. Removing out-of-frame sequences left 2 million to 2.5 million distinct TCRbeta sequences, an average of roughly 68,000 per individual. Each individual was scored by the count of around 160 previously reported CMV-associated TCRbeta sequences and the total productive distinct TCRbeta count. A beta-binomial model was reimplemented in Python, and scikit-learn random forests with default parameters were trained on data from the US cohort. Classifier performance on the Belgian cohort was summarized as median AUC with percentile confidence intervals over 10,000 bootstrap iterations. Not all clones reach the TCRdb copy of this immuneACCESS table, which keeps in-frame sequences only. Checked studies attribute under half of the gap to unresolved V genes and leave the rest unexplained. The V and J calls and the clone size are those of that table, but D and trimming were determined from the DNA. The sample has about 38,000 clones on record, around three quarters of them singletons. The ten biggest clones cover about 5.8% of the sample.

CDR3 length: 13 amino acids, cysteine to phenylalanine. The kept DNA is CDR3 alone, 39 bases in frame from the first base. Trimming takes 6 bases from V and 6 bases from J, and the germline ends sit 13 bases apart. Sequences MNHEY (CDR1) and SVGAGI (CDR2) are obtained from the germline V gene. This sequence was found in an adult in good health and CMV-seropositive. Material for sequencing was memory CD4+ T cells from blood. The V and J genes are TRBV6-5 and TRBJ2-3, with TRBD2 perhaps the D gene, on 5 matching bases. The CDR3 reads CASSLRERDTQYF. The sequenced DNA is TGTGCCAGCAGCCTCCGGGAAAGGGATACGCAGTATTTT.